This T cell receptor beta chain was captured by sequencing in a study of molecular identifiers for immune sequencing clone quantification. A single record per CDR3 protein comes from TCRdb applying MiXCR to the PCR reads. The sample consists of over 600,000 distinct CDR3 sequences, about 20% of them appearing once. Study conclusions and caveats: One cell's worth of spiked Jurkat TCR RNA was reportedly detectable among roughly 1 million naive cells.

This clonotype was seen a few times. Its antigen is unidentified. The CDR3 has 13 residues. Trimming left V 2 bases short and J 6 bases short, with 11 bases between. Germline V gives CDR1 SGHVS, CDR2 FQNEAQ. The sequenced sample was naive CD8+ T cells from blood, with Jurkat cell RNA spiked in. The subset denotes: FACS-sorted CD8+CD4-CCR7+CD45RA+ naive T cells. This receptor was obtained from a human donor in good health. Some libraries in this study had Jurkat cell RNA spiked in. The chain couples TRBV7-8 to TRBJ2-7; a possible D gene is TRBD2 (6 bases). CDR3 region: CASSLSQGGEQYF. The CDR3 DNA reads TGTGCCAGCAGCTTAAGCCAGGGAGGCGAGCAGTACTTC. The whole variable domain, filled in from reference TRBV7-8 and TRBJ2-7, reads GAGVSQSPRYKVAKRGQDVALRCDPISGHVSLFWYQQALGQGPEFLTYFQNEAQLDKSGLPSDRFFAERPEGSVSTLKIQRTQQEDSAVYLCASSLSQGGEQYFGPGTRLTVT.